This TCR beta chain originates from a study of Graves' ophthalmopathy and Graves' hyperthyroidism (dated by TCRdb to the late 2010s). With respect to the entire study: Peripheral blood was collected before any treatment was given, at the time of initial diagnosis. The study used TCR beta repertoire signatures to distinguish Graves' ophthalmopathy from Graves' hyperthyroidism and to predict progression to ophthalmopathy. In total, 135 blood samples were TCR-sequenced: approximately 40 ophthalmopathy, some 80 hyperthyroidism and approximately 17 hyperthyroidism-to-ophthalmopathy patients. For training and testing, the 95 to 100 patients in the discovery cohort were randomly divided in a 7:3 ratio. To explore V-J signatures that distinguish ophthalmopathy from hyperthyroidism, a discovery set of about 99 patients was enrolled, made up of 43 with ophthalmopathy and some 56 with stable hyperthyroidism. An independent validation cohort was composed of around 19 hyperthyroidism patients and roughly 16 patients who later progressed from hyperthyroidism to ophthalmopathy. Following sampling, methimazole starting at 30 mg daily was administered to hyperthyroidism patients, and high-dose intravenous methylprednisolone was administered to ophthalmopathy patients. In over five hyperthyroidism patients, T-cell repertoires of thyroid tissue and blood were compared. The full study reports these points: The 13-signature model separated ophthalmopathy from stable hyperthyroidism with 85% to 90% sensitivity and 81% to 82% specificity in cross-validation, and 80%/75% in the test set. Most expanded thyroid clonotypes with frequency above 0.001 were also detected in blood, suggesting blood repertoires may reflect the thyroid immune response. In validation, the model predicted ophthalmopathy progression with over 60% sensitivity and less than 80% specificity; 12 predicted patients were CT-confirmed with GO in a median of approximately 6.2 months. No statistical method was used to set the sample size in advance, and the investigators knew which group each participant was assigned to.

This clonotype was counted at least ten times. Its antigen is still unknown. Per-base qualities were not stored, and no clone one base away is much larger. For repertoire sequencing, the TCR beta CDR3 regions were amplified from RNA transcripts. The first round of RT-PCR was done with HTBI primers and the Qiagen OneStep RT-PCR kit, and was followed by a second round of multiplex PCR, then size selection and purification. Sequencing of the libraries was carried out on an Illumina HiSeq2000 in paired-end mode with 100 bp reads. The study's own analysis went as follows. SOAPnuke was used to process the reads, removing any read that contained adapters or uncalled bases, had a mean Phred below 15, or lacked an exact match to the constant primer or identifier. COPE v1.2.5 was used to merge high-quality paired reads. Each unique nucleotide sequence was defined as a clonotype, and clonotypes were aligned to IMGT TRB V, D and J references with MiTCR v1.1. Only V-J combinations with frequency above 0.0001 were analysed, covering about 99% of repertoires. For each V-J combination, a TCR clonal expansion and chaos score was defined as F50 clonal expansion divided by the chaos observed in the TCRdist matrix. Welch's t-statistics and random forest were used to reduce the features to about twelve V-J combinations, which were then used as input to a naive Bayes classifier. Thyroid-blood repertoire similarity was quantified with the Morisita-Horn index. The public reads were reanalyzed by TCRdb: fastp trimming at Q25, MiXCR alignment, in-frame beta chains only. For every CDR3 protein sequence, its rows merge into one entry that carries the most common genes and DNA. V and J calls and clone size were set by TCRdb, not the authors. Counted in this sample were 400,000 to 500,000 distinct CDR3 sequences; under 25% of them appeared once. Under 3% of the sample is held by the ten biggest clonotypes.

CDR1 and CDR2 are read off the germline V gene as SQVTM and ANQGSEA. The CDR3 holds 13 amino acids from the cysteine to the phenylalanine. This entry keeps only the CDR3 DNA: 39 bases, framed from base 1. V is clipped by 4 bases and J by 1 base, and the sequence between their germline boundaries is 11 bases long. Hyperthyroidism was considered stable if no progression to ophthalmopathy occurred within 18 months of follow-up. Hyperthyroidism patients were newly diagnosed, were aged 18 to 65 years, and had a disease duration under 2 months. Patients with other autoimmune diseases, uncontrolled infections, pregnancy or lactation were excluded from the study. Clinical symptoms, serum thyroxine, TRAb, thyroid ultrasound and orbital computed tomography were used for diagnosis. PBMCs were isolated from 10 ml of fresh peripheral blood by Ficoll-Paque density gradient centrifugation. Total RNA was extracted using Trizol reagent, and RNA quality was checked on an Agilent 2100 Bioanalyzer.

This sequence originates from a woman aged 18-29 years with stable Graves' hyperthyroidism. Donor details come from another sample of the same person, matched by shared clones. The specimen sequenced was peripheral blood. The chain is made from TRBV29-1 and TRBJ2-7, with the D assignment possibly TRBD1 or TRBD2, given 5 matching bases for each. The CDR3: CSVVGTESYEQYF. The nucleotides are TGCAGCGTTGTAGGGACGGAGTCCTACGAGCAGTACTTC.